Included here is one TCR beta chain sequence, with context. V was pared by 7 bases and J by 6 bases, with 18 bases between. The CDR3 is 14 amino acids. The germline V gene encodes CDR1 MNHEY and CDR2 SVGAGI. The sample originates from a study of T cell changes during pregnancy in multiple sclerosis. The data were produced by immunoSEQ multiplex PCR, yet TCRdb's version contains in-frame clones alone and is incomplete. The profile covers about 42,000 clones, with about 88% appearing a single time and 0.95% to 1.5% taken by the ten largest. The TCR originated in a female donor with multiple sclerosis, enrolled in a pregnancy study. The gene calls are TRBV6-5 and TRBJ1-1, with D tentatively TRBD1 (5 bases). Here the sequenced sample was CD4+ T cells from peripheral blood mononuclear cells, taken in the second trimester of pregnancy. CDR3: CASTNPQGRAEAFF. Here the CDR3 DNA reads TGTGCCAGCACAAATCCGCAGGGCCGCGCTGAAGCTTTCTTT.